This entry concerns a single T cell receptor (beta chain). This sample was taken from a study of control samples from healthy donors and cancer patients. Assay: immunoSEQ multiplex PCR; the TCRdb copy retains only in-frame clones and omits some. This sample has more than 75,000 clones; approximately 84% occur once, and the top ten carry around 40%. Germline CDR1 MGHDK, CDR2 SYGVNS. The CDR3 is made up of 11 amino acids. V lost 2 bases, J lost 8 bases, and 6 bases lay in between. Specimen: PBMCs. The V call is TRBV25-1, the J call TRBJ1-1; D gene uncertain. The receptor's source is a man in his sixties or seventies with lung cancer. CDR3: CASSEVNEAFF. In nucleotides, the CDR3 is TGTGCCAGCAGTGAAGTTAACGAAGCTTTCTTT. Complete variable domain (other parts from reference TRBV25-1 and TRBJ1-1): EADIYQTPRYLVIGTGKKITLECSQTMGHDKMYWYQQDPGMELHLIHYSYGVNSTEKGDLSSESTVSRIRTEHFPLTLESARPSHTSQYLCASSEVNEAFFGQGTRLTVV.